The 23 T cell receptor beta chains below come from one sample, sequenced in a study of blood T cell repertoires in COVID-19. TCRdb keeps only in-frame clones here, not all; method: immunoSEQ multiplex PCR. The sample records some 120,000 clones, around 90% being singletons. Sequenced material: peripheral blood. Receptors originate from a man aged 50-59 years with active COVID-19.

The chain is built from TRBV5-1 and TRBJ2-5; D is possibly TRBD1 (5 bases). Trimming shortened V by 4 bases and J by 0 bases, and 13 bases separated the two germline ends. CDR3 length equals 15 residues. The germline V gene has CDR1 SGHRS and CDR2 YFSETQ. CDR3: CASSPPTAYQETQYF. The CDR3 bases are TGCGCCAGCAGCCCTCCGACAGCGTACCAAGAGACCCAGTACTTC.

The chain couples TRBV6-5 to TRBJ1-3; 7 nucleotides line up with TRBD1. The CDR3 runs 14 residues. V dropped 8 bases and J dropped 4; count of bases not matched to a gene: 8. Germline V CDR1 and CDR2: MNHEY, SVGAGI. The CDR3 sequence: CASRTGQEGNTIYF. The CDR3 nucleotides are TGTGCCAGCCGGACAGGCCAGGAAGGAAACACCATATATTTT.

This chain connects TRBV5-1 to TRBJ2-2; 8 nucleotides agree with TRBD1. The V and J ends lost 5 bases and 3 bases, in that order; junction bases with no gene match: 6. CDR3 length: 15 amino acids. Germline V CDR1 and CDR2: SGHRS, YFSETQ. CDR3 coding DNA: TGCGCCAGCAGAATTCCAGGGGGCTACACCGGGGAGCTGTTTTTT. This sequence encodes CASRIPGGYTGELFF.

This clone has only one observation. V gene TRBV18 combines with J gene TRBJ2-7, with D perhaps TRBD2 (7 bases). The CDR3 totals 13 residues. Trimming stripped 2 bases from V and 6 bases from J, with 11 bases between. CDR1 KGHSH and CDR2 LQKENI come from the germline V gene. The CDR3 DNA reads TGTGCCAGCTCACCAAGTCGGGGGGCCGAGCAGTACTTC. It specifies CASSPSRGAEQYF.

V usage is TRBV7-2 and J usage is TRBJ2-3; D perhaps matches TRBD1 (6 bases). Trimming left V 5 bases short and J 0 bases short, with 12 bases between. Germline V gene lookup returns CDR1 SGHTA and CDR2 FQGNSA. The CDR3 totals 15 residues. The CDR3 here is CASSLDRTSTDTQYF. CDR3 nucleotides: TGTGCCAGCAGCCTGGACAGAACTAGCACAGATACGCAGTATTTT.

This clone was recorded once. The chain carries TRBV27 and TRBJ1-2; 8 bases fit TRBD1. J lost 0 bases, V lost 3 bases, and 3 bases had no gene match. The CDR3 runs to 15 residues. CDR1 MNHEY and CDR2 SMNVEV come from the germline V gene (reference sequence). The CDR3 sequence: CASSLGTGANYGYTF. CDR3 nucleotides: TGTGCCAGCAGTTTGGGGACAGGAGCTAACTATGGCTACACCTTC.

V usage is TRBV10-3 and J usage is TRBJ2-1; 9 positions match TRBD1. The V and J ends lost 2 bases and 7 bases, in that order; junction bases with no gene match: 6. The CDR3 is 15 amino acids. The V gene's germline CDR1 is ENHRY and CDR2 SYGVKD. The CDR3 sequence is CAISETGGRGNEQFF. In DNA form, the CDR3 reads TGTGCCATCAGTGAGACAGGGGGCCGGGGGAATGAGCAGTTCTTC.

CDR3 sequence (DNA): TGCGCCAGCAGCCAAGAACCAGGGGGCTATGGCTACACCTTC. The encoded protein is CASSQEPGGYGYTF. The chain links TRBV4-1 to TRBJ1-2, with 7 bases that match TRBD1. CDR3 size: 14 residues. Trimming cost V 0 bases and J 4 bases; bases outside gene matches: 2. The germline V gene has CDR1 MGHRA and CDR2 YSYEKL.

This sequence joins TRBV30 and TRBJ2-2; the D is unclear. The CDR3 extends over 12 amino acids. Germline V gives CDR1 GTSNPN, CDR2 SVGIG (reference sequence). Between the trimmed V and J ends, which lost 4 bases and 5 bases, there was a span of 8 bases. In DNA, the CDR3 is TGTGCCTGGACGGTCGGGACCGGGGAGCTGTTTTTT. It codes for CAWTVGTGELFF.

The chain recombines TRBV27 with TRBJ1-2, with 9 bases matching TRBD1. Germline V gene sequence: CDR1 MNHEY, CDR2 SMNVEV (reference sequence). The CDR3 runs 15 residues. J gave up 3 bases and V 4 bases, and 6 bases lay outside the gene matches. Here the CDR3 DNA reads TGTGCCAGCAGTTCCCTACAGGGGGCCGACTATGGCTACACCTTC. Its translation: CASSSLQGADYGYTF.

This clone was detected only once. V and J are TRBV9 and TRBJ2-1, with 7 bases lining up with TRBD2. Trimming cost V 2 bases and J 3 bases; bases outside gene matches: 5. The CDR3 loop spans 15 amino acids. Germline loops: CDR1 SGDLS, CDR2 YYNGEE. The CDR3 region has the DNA TGTGCCAGCAGCGTTGAACTAGCGAACTACAATGAGCAGTTCTTC. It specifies CASSVELANYNEQFF.

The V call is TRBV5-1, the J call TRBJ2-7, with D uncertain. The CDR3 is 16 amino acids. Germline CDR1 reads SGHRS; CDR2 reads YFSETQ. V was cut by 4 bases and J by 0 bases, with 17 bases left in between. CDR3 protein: CASSTHPASSSYEQYF. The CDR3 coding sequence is TGCGCCAGCAGCACCCATCCAGCGAGTTCCTCCTACGAGCAGTACTTC.

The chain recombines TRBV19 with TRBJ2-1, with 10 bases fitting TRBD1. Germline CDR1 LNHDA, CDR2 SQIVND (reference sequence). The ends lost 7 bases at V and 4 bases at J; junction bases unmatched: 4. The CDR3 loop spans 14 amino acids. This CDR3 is CASTGTGVYNEQFF. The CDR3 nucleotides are TGTGCCAGTACGGGGACAGGGGTTTACAATGAGCAGTTCTTC.

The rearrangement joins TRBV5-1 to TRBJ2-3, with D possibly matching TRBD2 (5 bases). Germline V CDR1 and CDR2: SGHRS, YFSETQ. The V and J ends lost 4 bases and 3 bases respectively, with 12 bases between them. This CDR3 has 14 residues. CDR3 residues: CASSVGDSTDTQYF. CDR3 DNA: TGCGCCAGCAGCGTGGGAGATTCTACAGATACGCAGTATTTT.

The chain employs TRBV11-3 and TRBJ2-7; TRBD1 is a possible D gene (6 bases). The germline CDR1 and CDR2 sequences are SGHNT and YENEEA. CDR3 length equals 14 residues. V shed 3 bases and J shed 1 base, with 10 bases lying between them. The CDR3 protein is CASSFSGQSYEQYV. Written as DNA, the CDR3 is TGTGCCAGCAGCTTTTCCGGACAGTCCTACGAGCAGTACGTC.

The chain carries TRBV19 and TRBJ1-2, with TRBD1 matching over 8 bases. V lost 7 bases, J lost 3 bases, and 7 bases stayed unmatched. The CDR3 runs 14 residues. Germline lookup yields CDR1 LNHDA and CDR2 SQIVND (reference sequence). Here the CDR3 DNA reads TGTGCCAGTACCAGACAGGGGCGATACTATGGCTACACCTTC. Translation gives CASTRQGRYYGYTF.

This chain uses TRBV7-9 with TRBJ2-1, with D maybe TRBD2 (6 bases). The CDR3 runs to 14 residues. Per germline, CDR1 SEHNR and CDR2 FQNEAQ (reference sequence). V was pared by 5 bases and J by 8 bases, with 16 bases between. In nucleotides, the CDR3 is TGTGCCAGCAGCCCCGCCCTCCGGAGGGATGAGCAGTTCTTC. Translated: CASSPALRRDEQFF.

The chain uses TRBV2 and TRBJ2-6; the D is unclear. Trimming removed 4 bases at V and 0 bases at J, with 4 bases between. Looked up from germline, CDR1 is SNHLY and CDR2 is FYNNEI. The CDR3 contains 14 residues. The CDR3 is CASSGDSGANVLTF. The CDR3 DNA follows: TGTGCCAGCAGTGGAGACTCTGGGGCCAACGTCCTGACTTTC. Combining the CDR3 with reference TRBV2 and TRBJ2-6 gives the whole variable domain EPEVTQTPSHQVTQMGQEVILRCVPISNHLYFYWYRQILGQKVEFLVSFYNNEISEKSEIFDDQFSVERPDGSNFTLKIRSTKLEDSAMYFCASSGDSGANVLTFGAGSRLTVL.

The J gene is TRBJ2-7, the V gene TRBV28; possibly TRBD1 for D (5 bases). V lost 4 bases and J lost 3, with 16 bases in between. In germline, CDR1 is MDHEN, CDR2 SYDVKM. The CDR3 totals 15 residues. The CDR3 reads CASSSQTEGDYEQYV. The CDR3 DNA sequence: TGTGCCAGCAGTTCTCAAACTGAAGGGGACTACGAGCAGTACGTC.

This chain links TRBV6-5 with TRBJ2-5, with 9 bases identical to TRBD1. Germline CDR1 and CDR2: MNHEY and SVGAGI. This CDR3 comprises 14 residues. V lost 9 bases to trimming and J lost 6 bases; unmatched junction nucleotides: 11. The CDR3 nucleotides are TGTGCCAGTTTGATACTACAGGGGGCAAAGACCCAGTACTTC. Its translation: CASLILQGAKTQYF.

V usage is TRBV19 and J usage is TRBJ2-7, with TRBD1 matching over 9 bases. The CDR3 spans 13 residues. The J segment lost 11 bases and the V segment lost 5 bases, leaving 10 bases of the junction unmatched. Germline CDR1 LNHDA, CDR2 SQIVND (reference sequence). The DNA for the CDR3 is TGTGCCAGTAGTGACCGGGACGGGACAGGGAAGTACTTC. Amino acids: CASSDRDGTGKYF.

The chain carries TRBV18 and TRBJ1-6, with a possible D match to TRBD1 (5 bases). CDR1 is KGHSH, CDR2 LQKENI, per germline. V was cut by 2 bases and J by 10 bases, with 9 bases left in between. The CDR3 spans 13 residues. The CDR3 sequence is CASSPSRESPLHF. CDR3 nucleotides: TGTGCCAGCTCACCATCCAGGGAATCACCCCTCCACTTT.

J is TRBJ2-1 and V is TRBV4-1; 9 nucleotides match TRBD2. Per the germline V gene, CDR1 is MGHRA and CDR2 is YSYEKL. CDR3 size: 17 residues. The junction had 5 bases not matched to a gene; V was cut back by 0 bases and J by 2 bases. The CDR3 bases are TGCGCCAGCAGCCAAGAGGGAGCGGGGGGCCCCTACAATGAGCAGTTCTTC. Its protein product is CASSQEGAGGPYNEQFF.